This T cell receptor beta chain derives from a study of CDR3 diversity in severe acne. From the PCR reads, TCRdb called clonotypes with MiXCR, one entry per CDR3 protein. The profile shows 89,000 or so distinct CDR3 sequences, 45% to 50% of them singletons. In its sample, this clonotype was seen many times. Given a much more abundant clone one base away, this may be a read error. The germline V gene encodes CDR1 SNHLY and CDR2 FYNNEI. Trimming stripped 6 bases from V and 0 bases from J, with 10 bases between. The CDR3 extends over 14 amino acids. The material sequenced was blood. V and J are TRBV2 and TRBJ2-3, with D perhaps matching TRBD1 or TRBD2 (6 bases each). The source of this sequence is a male donor in good health, serving as a control. In nucleotides, the CDR3 is TGTGCCAGCAGGGGGGGCACGAGCACAGATACGCAGTATTTT. Translating gives CASRGGTSTDTQYF.